The rows below give T cell receptor beta chains drawn from one sample of a study of blood T cells in healthy people across ages. MiXCR, applied by TCRdb to the 5' RACE reads, yields one record per CDR3 protein. The sample lists 780,000 or so distinct CDR3 sequences; 20% to 25% were seen once. The sample was also linked to a second study, of T cells of mothers and their children.

Sequenced sample: blood. The receptors originated from a boy aged 5-17 years in good health. Both conserved end residues are part of each CDR3. Each record gives: J gene, clone size, CDR3 length, D gene, V gene, CDR3 DNA, CDR3 protein. D genes are given only for firm matches. Where a row states a size, it is once, few, many or the class of an expanded clone; other rows omit it.

j_call: TRBJ1-3; clone_size: few; cdr3_length: 15; d_call: .; v_call: TRBV7-9; cdr3_nt: TGTGCCAGCAGCTCCTCCCATATACAGGGAAACACCATATATTTT; cdr3_aa: CASSSSHIQGNTIYF
j_call: TRBJ2-4; clone_size: .; cdr3_length: 15; d_call: TRBD1; v_call: TRBV28; cdr3_nt: TGTGCCAGCAGGCCTGCAGGACAGGGGAAAAACATTCAGTACTTC; cdr3_aa: CASRPAGQGKNIQYF
j_call: TRBJ2-7; clone_size: .; cdr3_length: 15; d_call: .; v_call: TRBV11-2; cdr3_nt: TGTGCCAGCAGCCCAGGGACGGACAGCTCCTACGAGCAGTACTTC; cdr3_aa: CASSPGTDSSYEQYF
j_call: TRBJ1-5; clone_size: .; cdr3_length: 12; d_call: .; v_call: TRBV29-1; cdr3_nt: TGCAGCGTTGGGGAGGGCGATCAGCCCCAGCATTTT; cdr3_aa: CSVGEGDQPQHF
j_call: TRBJ1-4; clone_size: .; cdr3_length: 15; d_call: TRBD1; v_call: TRBV7-9; cdr3_nt: TGTGCCAGCAGCCAGGACAGGGCGAAAGAAGAAAAACTGTTTTTT; cdr3_aa: CASSQDRAKEEKLFF
j_call: TRBJ2-6; clone_size: .; cdr3_length: 17; d_call: TRBD1; v_call: TRBV12-3/TRBV12-4; cdr3_nt: TGTGCCAGCACCTCGACAGGGCTTTACTCTGGGGCCAACGTCCTGACTTTC; cdr3_aa: CASTSTGLYSGANVLTF
j_call: TRBJ2-2; clone_size: .; cdr3_length: 15; d_call: TRBD2; v_call: TRBV20-1; cdr3_nt: TGCAGTGCTACCTCTAGCGGGGGGTACACCGGGGAGCTGTTTTTT; cdr3_aa: CSATSSGGYTGELFF
j_call: TRBJ2-7; clone_size: few; cdr3_length: 16; d_call: TRBD2; v_call: TRBV4-2; cdr3_nt: TGTGCCAGCAGCCAAGAGGGAGGGATTAGCTCCTACGAGCAGTACTTC; cdr3_aa: CASSQEGGISSYEQYF
j_call: TRBJ2-5; clone_size: .; cdr3_length: 12; d_call: .; v_call: TRBV18; cdr3_nt: TGTGCCAGCTCACCACGATTCGAGACCCAGTACTTC; cdr3_aa: CASSPRFETQYF
j_call: TRBJ2-1; clone_size: .; cdr3_length: 15; d_call: TRBD2; v_call: TRBV9; cdr3_nt: TGTGCCAGCAGCGTACGGGCTAGCGGGAGGGATGAGCAGTTCTTC; cdr3_aa: CASSVRASGRDEQFF
j_call: TRBJ2-2; clone_size: .; cdr3_length: 14; d_call: .; v_call: TRBV7-3; cdr3_nt: TGTGCCAGCAGCTTAGCGTTGCTCTCCGGGGAGCTGTTTTTT; cdr3_aa: CASSLALLSGELFF
j_call: TRBJ2-6; clone_size: many; cdr3_length: 19; d_call: TRBD2; v_call: TRBV15; cdr3_nt: TGTGCCACCAGCAGCGATAGCGGGGGCGCCTTCTCTGGGGCCAACGTCCTGACTTTC; cdr3_aa: CATSSDSGGAFSGANVLTF
j_call: TRBJ2-7; clone_size: .; cdr3_length: 16; d_call: .; v_call: TRBV28; cdr3_nt: TGTGCCAGCAGTTCTTACCGGGACAACGGGCGGTACGAGCAGTACTTC; cdr3_aa: CASSSYRDNGRYEQYF
j_call: TRBJ2-7; clone_size: few; cdr3_length: 12; d_call: .; v_call: TRBV29-1; cdr3_nt: TGCAGCGTTGAAGTGAGCTCCTACGAGCAGTACTTC; cdr3_aa: CSVEVSSYEQYF
j_call: TRBJ2-7; clone_size: few; cdr3_length: 17; d_call: TRBD1; v_call: TRBV7-9; cdr3_nt: TGTGCCAGCAGCAACTTCCGTTCCGGGACAGGCCCCTACGAGCAGTACTTC; cdr3_aa: CASSNFRSGTGPYEQYF
j_call: TRBJ1-2; clone_size: .; cdr3_length: 15; d_call: .; v_call: TRBV11-2; cdr3_nt: TGTGCCAGCAGCCCAAGAAAGGGCCCTGGTGATGGCTACACCTTC; cdr3_aa: CASSPRKGPGDGYTF
j_call: TRBJ1-2; clone_size: .; cdr3_length: 14; d_call: TRBD1; v_call: TRBV15; cdr3_nt: TGTGCCACCAGCAGAGAGGACAGGGGGAACGGCTACACCTTC; cdr3_aa: CATSREDRGNGYTF
j_call: TRBJ2-2; clone_size: few; cdr3_length: 13; d_call: .; v_call: TRBV7-8; cdr3_nt: TGTGCCAGCAGCCATCCAGGACCCGGGGAGCTGTTTTTT; cdr3_aa: CASSHPGPGELFF
j_call: TRBJ2-4; clone_size: .; cdr3_length: 14; d_call: .; v_call: TRBV4-1; cdr3_nt: TGCGCCAGCAGCTCCGGGGTTGGGAGGAACATTCAGTACTTC; cdr3_aa: CASSSGVGRNIQYF
j_call: TRBJ1-4; clone_size: .; cdr3_length: 16; d_call: .; v_call: TRBV6-2/TRBV6-3; cdr3_nt: TGTGCCAGCAGCCCCCTCCTACCGGGAACCGACGAAAAACTGTTTTTT; cdr3_aa: CASSPLLPGTDEKLFF
j_call: TRBJ2-4; clone_size: .; cdr3_length: 14; d_call: .; v_call: TRBV5-1; cdr3_nt: TGCGCCAGCAGCTTGAGTGGGATTGGAAACATTCAGTACTTC; cdr3_aa: CASSLSGIGNIQYF
j_call: TRBJ2-4; clone_size: few; cdr3_length: 17; d_call: .; v_call: TRBV11-2; cdr3_nt: TGTGCCAGCAGCTTAGAGGGGGGTCCACGGGCCAAAAACATTCAGTACTTC; cdr3_aa: CASSLEGGPRAKNIQYF
j_call: TRBJ1-2; clone_size: .; cdr3_length: 16; d_call: .; v_call: TRBV5-1; cdr3_nt: TGCGCCAACAGCGGCGGGGACCCTCAACCACTCTATGGCTACACCTTC; cdr3_aa: CANSGGDPQPLYGYTF
j_call: TRBJ2-1; clone_size: .; cdr3_length: 14; d_call: .; v_call: TRBV12-3/TRBV12-4; cdr3_nt: TGTGCCAGCAGTTCACGACTGGGGAACAATGAGCAGTTCTTC; cdr3_aa: CASSSRLGNNEQFF
j_call: TRBJ2-2; clone_size: .; cdr3_length: 18; d_call: .; v_call: TRBV20-1; cdr3_nt: TGCAGTGCTAGAGACCCCAATCAGGCGGGCGAAAACACCGGGGAGCTGTTTTTT; cdr3_aa: CSARDPNQAGENTGELFF
j_call: TRBJ2-1; clone_size: .; cdr3_length: 15; d_call: TRBD2; v_call: TRBV6-5; cdr3_nt: TGTGCCAGCAGCCGAGGGAGTAGCGGGAGCGGTGAGCAGTTCTTC; cdr3_aa: CASSRGSSGSGEQFF
j_call: TRBJ1-2; clone_size: .; cdr3_length: 17; d_call: .; v_call: TRBV4-3; cdr3_nt: TGCGCCAGCAGCCAAGACAGGTGGGGCGCCGGGGACTATGGCTACACCTTC; cdr3_aa: CASSQDRWGAGDYGYTF
j_call: TRBJ2-7; clone_size: .; cdr3_length: 15; d_call: .; v_call: TRBV7-3; cdr3_nt: TGTGCCAGCAGCTTATACCCAGGGGGAGGCTACGAGCAGTACTTC; cdr3_aa: CASSLYPGGGYEQYF
j_call: TRBJ1-1; clone_size: .; cdr3_length: 13; d_call: .; v_call: TRBV29-1; cdr3_nt: TGCAGCGTTGCCGGCAGGGTTACCACTGAAGCTTTCTTT; cdr3_aa: CSVAGRVTTEAFF